The T cell receptor (beta chain) described here comes from a study of T cells in Graves' hyperthyroidism and ophthalmopathy. Patients showing uncontrolled infection, other autoimmune disease, pregnancy or lactation were ineligible. This clonotype appeared many times. RNA transcripts yielded amplified TCR beta CDR3 regions. TCR CDR3 underwent first-round RT-PCR with the HTBI primer set. TCRdb ran MiXCR on the multiplex PCR reads and lists one entry per CDR3 protein. Of about 740,000 distinct CDR3 sequences in the sample, 11% to 15% were seen once. J was trimmed by 8 bases and V by 6 bases; bases with no gene match: 9. The CDR3 totals 15 residues. The germline gives CDR1 SNHLY, CDR2 FYNNEI.

The clonotype was recovered from a woman between 18 and 30 years old with Graves' hyperthyroidism. The sequenced sample was blood. The V and J genes are TRBV2 and TRBJ2-1, with TRBD2 matching over 11 bases. The CDR3 sequence: CASSARLAGIHEQFF. The CDR3 bases are TGTGCCAGCAGCGCTAGACTAGCGGGAATCCATGAGCAGTTCTTC.